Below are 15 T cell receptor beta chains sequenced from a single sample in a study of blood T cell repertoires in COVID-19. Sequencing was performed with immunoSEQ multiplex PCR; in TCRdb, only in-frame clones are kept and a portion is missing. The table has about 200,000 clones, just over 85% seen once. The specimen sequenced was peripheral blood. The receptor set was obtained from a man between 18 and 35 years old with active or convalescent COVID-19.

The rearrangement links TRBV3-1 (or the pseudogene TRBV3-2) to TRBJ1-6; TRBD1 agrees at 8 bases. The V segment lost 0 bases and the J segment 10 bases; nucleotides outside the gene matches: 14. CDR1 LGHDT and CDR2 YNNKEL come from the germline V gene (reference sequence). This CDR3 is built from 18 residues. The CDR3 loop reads CASSQDLPWGTGDSPLHF. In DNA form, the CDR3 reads TGTGCCAGCAGCCAAGATCTACCCTGGGGGACAGGCGACTCACCCCTCCACTTT.

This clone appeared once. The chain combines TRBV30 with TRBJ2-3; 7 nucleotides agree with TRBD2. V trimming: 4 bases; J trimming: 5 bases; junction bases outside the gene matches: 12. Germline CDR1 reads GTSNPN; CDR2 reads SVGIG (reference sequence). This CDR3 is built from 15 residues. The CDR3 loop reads CAWTSQTSRRDTQYF. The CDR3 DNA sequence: TGTGCCTGGACCTCCCAGACTAGCCGTAGAGATACGCAGTATTTT.

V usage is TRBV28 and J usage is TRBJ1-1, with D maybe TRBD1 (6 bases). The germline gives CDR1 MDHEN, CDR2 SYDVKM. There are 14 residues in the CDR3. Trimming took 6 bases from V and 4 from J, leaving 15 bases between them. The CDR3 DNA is TGTGCCAGCAGCCTACAGGGTAGGGGCACTGAAGCTTTCTTT. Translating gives CASSLQGRGTEAFF.

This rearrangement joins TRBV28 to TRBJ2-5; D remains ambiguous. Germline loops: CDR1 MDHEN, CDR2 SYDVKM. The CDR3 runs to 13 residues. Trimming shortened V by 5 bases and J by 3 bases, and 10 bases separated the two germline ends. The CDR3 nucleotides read TGTGCCAGCAGTCTCCAGTACAAAGAGACCCAGTACTTC. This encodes CASSLQYKETQYF.

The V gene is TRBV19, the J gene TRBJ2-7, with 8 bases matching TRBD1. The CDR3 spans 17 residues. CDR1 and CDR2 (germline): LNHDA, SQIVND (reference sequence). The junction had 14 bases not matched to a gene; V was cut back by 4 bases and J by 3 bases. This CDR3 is CASSSRPVQGAVYEQYF. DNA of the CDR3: TGTGCCAGTAGTAGTAGGCCCGTTCAGGGGGCGGTCTACGAGCAGTACTTC. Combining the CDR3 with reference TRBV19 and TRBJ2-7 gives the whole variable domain DGGITQSPKYLFRKEGQNVTLSCEQNLNHDAMYWYRQDPGQGLRLIYYSQIVNDFQKGDIAEGYSVSREKKESFPLTVTSAQKNPTAFYLCASSSRPVQGAVYEQYFGPGTRLTVT.

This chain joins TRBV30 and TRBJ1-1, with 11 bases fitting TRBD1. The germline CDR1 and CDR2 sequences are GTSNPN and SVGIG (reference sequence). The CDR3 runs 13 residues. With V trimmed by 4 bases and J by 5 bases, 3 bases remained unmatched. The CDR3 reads CAWKRDRGTEAFF. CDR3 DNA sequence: TGTGCCTGGAAGCGGGACAGGGGGACTGAAGCTTTCTTT.

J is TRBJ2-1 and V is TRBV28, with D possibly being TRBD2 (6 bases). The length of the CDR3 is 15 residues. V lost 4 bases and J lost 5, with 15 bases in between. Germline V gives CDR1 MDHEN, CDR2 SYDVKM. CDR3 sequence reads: CASSSPGGGDNEQFF. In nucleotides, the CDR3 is TGTGCCAGCAGTTCCCCCGGCGGCGGGGACAATGAGCAGTTCTTC. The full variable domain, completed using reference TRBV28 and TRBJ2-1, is DVKVTQSSRYLVKRTGEKVFLECVQDMDHENMFWYRQDPGLGLRLIYFSYDVKMKEKGDIPEGYSVSREKKERFSLILESASTNQTSMYLCASSSPGGGDNEQFFGPGTRLTVL.

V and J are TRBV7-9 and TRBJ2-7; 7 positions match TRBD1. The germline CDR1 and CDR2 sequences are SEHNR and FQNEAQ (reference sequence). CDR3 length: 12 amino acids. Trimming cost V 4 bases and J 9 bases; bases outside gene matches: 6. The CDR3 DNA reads TGTGCCAGCAGCTATCGACAGGGCGGGCAGTACTTC. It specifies CASSYRQGGQYF.

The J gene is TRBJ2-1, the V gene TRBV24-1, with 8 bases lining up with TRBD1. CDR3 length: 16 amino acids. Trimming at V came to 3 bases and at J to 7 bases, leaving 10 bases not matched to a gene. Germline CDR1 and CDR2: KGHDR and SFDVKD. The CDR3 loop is CATSDDPGQATNEQFF. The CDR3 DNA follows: TGTGCCACCAGTGATGACCCGGGACAGGCGACTAATGAGCAGTTCTTC.

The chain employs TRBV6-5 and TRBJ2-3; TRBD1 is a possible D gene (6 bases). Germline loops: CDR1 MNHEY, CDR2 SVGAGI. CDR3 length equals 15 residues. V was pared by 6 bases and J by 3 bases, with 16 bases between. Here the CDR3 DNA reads TGTGCCAGCAGGCTTACAGGGTCGGGGACAGATACGCAGTATTTT. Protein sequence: CASRLTGSGTDTQYF.

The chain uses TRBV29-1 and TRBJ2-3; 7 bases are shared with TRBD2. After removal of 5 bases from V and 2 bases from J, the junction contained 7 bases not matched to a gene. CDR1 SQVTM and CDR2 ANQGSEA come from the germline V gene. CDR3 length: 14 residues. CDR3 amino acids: CSVRPGGFTDTQYF. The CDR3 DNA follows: TGCAGCGTTCGTCCGGGGGGTTTCACAGATACGCAGTATTTT.

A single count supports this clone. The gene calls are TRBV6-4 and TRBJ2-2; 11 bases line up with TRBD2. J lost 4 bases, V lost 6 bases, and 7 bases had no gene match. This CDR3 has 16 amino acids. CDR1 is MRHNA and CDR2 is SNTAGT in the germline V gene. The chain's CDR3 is CASSVLAGAGTGELFF. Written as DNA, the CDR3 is TGTGCCAGCAGCGTACTAGCGGGAGCGGGCACCGGGGAGCTGTTTTTT.

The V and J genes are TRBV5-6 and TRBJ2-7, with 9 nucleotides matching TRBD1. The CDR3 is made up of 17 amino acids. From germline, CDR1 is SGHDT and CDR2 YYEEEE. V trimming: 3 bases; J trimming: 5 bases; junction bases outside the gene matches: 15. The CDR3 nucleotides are TGTGCCAGCAGCTCGACAAGGACAGGGGTGGGGAAAAACGAGCAGTACTTC. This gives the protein CASSSTRTGVGKNEQYF. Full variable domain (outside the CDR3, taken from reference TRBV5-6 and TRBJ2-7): DAGVTQSPTHLIKTRGQQVTLRCSPKSGHDTVSWYQQALGQGPQFIFQYYEEEERQRGNFPDRFSGHQFPNYSSELNVNALLLGDSALYLCASSSTRTGVGKNEQYFGPGTRLTVT.

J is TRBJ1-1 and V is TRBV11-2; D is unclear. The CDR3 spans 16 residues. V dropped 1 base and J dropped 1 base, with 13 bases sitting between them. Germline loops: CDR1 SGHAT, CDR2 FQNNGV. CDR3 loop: CASSLGLREKNTEAFF. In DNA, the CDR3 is TGTGCCAGCAGCTTAGGGTTACGGGAAAAGAACACTGAAGCTTTCTTT.

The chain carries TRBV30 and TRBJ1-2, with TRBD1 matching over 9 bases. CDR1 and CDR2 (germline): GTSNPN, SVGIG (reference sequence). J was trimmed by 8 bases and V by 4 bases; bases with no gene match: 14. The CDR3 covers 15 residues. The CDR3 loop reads CAWKGPLTGGRGYTF. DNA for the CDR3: TGTGCCTGGAAGGGGCCACTGACAGGGGGTAGGGGCTACACCTTC. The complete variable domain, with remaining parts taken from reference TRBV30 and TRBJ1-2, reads SQTIHQWPATLVQPVGSPLSLECTVEGTSNPNLYWYRQAAGRGLQLLFYSVGIGQISSEVPQNLSASRPQDRQFILSSKKLLLSDSGFYLCAWKGPLTGGRGYTFGSGTRLTVV.